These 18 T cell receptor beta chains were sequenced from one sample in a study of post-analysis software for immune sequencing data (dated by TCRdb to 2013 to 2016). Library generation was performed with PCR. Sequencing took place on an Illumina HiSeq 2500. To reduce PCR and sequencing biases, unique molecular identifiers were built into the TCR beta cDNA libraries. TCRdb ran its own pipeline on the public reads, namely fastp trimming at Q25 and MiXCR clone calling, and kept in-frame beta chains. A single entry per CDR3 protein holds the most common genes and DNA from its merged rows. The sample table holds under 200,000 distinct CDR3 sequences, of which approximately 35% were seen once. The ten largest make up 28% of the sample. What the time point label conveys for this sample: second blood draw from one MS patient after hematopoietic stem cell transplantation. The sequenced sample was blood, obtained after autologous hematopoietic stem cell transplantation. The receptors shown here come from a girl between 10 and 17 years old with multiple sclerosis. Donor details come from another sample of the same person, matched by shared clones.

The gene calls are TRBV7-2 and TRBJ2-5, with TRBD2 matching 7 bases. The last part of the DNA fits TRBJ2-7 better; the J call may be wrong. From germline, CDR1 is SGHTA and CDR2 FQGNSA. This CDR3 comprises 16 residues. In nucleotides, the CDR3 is TGTGCCAGCAGCTTAGGGAGTTGGCGGGAGAGGCGCGAGCAGTACTTC. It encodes CASSLGSWRERREQYF.

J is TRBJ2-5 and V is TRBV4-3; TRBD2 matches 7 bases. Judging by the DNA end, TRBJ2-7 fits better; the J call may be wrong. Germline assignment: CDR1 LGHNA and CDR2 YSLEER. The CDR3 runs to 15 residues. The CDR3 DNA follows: TGCGCCAGCAGCCAAGAGGCGGGAGAGGTATACGAGCAGTACTTC. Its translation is CASSQEAGEVYEQYF.

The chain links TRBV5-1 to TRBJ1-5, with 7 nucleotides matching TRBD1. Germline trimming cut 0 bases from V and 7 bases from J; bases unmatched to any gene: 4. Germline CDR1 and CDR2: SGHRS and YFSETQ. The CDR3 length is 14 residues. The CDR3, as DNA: TGCGCCAGCAGCTTGGGACAGGGTGAGCAGCCCCAGCATTTT. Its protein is CASSLGQGEQPQHF.

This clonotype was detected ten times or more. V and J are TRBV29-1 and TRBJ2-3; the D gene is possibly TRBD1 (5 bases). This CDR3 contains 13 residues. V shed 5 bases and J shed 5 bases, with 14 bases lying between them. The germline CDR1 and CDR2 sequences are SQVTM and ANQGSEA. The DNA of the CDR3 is TGCAGCGTTAGGGGCTACACAGTAGATACGCAGTATTTT. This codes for CSVRGYTVDTQYF.

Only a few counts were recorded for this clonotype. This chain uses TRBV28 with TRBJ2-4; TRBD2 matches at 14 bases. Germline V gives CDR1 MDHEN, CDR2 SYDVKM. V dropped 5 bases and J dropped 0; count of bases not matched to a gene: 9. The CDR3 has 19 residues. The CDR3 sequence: CASSPGGLAGELAKNIQYF. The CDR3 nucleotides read TGTGCCAGCAGTCCTGGGGGACTAGCGGGGGAACTAGCCAAAAACATTCAGTACTTC.

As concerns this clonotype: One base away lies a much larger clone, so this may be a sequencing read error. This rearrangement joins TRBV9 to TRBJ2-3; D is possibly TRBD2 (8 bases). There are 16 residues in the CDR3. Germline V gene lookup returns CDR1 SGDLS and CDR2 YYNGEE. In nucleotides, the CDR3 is TGTGCCAGCAGCGTAGAACCGGGAGGGGGGACAGATGCGCAGTATTTT. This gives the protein CASSVEPGGGTDAQYF. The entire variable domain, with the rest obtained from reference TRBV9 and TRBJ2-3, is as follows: DSGVTQTPKHLITATGQRVTLRCSPRSGDLSVYWYQQSLDQGLQFLIQYYNGEERAKGNILERFSAQQFPDLHSELNLSSLELGDSALYFCASSVEPGGGTDAQYFGPGTRLTVL.

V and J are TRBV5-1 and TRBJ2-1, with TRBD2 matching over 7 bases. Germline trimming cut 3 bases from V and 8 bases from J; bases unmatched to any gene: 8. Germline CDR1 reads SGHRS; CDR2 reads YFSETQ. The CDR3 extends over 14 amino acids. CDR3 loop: CASSSLTGGHEQFF. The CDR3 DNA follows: TGCGCCAGCAGCTCGTTGACGGGGGGACATGAGCAGTTCTTC.

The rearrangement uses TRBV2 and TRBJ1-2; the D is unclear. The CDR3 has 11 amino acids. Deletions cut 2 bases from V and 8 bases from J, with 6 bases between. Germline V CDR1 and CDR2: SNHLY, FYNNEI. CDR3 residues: CASSERVGYTF. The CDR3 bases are TGTGCCAGCAGTGAAAGGGTCGGCTACACCTTC.

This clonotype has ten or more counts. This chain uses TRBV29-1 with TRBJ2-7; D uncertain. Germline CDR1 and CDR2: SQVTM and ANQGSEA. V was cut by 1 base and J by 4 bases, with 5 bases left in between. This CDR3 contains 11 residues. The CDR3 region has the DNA TGCAGCGTTGAAGCCGGGTACGAGCAGTACTTC. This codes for CSVEAGYEQYF.

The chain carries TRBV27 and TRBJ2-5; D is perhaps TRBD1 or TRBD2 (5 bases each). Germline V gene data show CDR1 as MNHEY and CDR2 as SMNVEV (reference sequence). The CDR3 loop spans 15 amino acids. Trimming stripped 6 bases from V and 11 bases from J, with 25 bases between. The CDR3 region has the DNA TGTGCCAGCAGGCGTGAGGGGAGTGGCTACAATGAGCAGTACTTC. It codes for CASRREGSGYNEQYF.

The CDR3 DNA sequence: TGTGCCAGCAGCTTGGCCGGGGGACAGGGGCTCTACGAGCAGTACTTC. The encoded protein is CASSLAGGQGLYEQYF. V and J are TRBV5-5 and TRBJ2-7, with TRBD1 matching over 10 bases. The germline gives CDR1 SGHKS, CDR2 YYEKEE (reference sequence). V shed 0 bases, J shed 3 bases, and the junction held 6 bases outside the gene matches. This CDR3 has 16 amino acids.

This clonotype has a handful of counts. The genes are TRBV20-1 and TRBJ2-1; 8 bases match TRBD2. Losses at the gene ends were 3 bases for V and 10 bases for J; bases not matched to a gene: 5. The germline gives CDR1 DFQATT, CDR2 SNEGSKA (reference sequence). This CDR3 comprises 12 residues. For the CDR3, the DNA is TGCAGTGCTAGGGTGGGGACTAGGGAGCAGTTCTTC. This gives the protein CSARVGTREQFF.

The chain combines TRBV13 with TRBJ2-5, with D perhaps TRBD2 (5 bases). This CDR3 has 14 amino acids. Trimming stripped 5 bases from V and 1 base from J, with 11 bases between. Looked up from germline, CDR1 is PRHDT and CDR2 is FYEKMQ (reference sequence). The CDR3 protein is CASSPPDSQETQYF. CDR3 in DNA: TGTGCCAGCAGCCCTCCGGACTCCCAAGAGACCCAGTACTTC.

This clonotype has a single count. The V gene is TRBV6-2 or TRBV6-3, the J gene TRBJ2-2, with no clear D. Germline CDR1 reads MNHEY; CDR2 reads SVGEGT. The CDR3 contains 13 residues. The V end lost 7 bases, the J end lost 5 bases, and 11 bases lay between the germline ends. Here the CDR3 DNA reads TGTGCCAGCACCTTAGTGGAGACCGGGGAGCTGTTTTTT. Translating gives CASTLVETGELFF.

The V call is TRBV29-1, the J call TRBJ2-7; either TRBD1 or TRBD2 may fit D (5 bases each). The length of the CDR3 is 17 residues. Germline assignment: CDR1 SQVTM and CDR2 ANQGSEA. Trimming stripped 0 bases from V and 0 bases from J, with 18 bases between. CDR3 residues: CSVEDLPYRRSSYEQYF. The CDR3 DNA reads TGCAGCGTTGAAGACCTTCCTTACAGGAGGAGCTCCTACGAGCAGTACTTC.

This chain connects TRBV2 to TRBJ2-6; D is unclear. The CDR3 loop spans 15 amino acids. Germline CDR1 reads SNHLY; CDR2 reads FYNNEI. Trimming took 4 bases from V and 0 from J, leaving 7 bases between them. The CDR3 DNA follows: TGTGCCAGCAGTGTAGAGCCCTCTGGGGCCAACGTCCTGACTTTC. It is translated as CASSVEPSGANVLTF.

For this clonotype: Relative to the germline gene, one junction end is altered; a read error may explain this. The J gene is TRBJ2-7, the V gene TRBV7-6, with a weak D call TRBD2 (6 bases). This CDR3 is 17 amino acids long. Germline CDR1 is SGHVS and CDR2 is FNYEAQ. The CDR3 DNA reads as TGTGCCAACAGCTTCGGGAGTGCTGCGACTGCAACCTACGAGCAGTACTTC. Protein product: CANSFGSAATATYEQYF. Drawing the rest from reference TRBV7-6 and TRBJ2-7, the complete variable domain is GAGVSQSPRYKVTKRGQDVALRCDPISGHVSLYWYRQALGQGPEFLTYFNYEAQQDKSGLPNDRFSAERPEGSISTLTIQRTEQRDSAMYRCANSFGSAATATYEQYFGPGTRLTVT.

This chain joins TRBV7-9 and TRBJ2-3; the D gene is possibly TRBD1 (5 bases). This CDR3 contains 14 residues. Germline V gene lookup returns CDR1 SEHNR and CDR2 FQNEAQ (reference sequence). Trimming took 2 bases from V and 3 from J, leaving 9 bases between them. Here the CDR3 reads CASSLHAGTDTQYF. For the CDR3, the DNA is TGTGCCAGCAGCTTACACGCAGGGACAGATACGCAGTATTTT. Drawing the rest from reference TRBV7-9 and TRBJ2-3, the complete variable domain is DTGVSQNPRHKITKRGQNVTFRCDPISEHNRLYWYRQTLGQGPEFLTYFQNEAQLEKSRLLSDRFSAERPKGSFSTLEIQRTEQGDSAMYLCASSLHAGTDTQYFGPGTRLTVL.